This record covers a single T cell receptor beta chain. The data were obtained in a study of blood T cell repertoires in COVID-19. Study at large: Acute and convalescent COVID-19 specimens originated in the United States, Italy and Spain. The cDNA or gDNA used as material had been derived from T cells, B-cell-depleted T cells, or PBMCs.

In the authors' workflow: Reference gene primer amplification gave estimated nucleated cell counts. Some clones are missing from TCRdb's copy, which holds only in-frame ones; the method was immunoSEQ multiplex PCR. V and J calls and clone size are as listed in that table; D and trimming were resolved from the DNA. The data hold approximately 450,000 clones, with about 89% observed a single time. This CDR3 comprises 14 residues. Germline V gene data show CDR1 as MDHEN and CDR2 as SYDVKM. Trimming removed 2 bases from V and 3 bases from J, with 9 bases in between. Sequenced input: peripheral blood. The clonotype was recovered from a woman aged 25 to 39 with acute or convalescent COVID-19. This chain uses TRBV28 with TRBJ2-3; possible D gene TRBD2, 5 bases. CDR3 nucleotide sequence: TGTGCCAGCAGTTTACCTGGGGAGACAGATACGCAGTATTTT. Amino acids: CASSLPGETDTQYF.